This TCR beta chain derives from a study of PD-L1 blockade in urothelial cancer. About the research overall: Blood underwent analysis 3 weeks (second dose) and 6 weeks after treatment began.

The time point is: peripheral blood 6 weeks after treatment start. Patients were living with locally advanced or metastatic urothelial carcinoma. V was shortened by 3 bases and J by 7 bases, with 13 bases between the two germline ends. CDR3 length: 13 amino acids. CDR1 is SGHVS and CDR2 is FNYEAQ in the germline V gene. Measured with immunoSEQ multiplex PCR; TCRdb has only the in-frame clones, and not every one. Seen here are approximately 93,000 clones, 70% to 90% observed once, and the top ten hold over 7.5%. The sequence was obtained from a man aged 70 or older with urothelial cancer. The sequences come from PBMCs, collected around atezolizumab (anti-PD-L1) treatment. This chain joins TRBV7-6 and TRBJ2-7, with D perhaps matching TRBD1 (6 bases). For the CDR3, the DNA is TGTGCCAGCAGCTTCAGTCCTGGACAGGAGCAGTACTTC. It specifies CASSFSPGQEQYF. Full variable domain (remainder filled in from reference TRBV7-6 and TRBJ2-7): GAGVSQSPRYKVTKRGQDVALRCDPISGHVSLYWYRQALGQGPEFLTYFNYEAQQDKSGLPNDRFSAERPEGSISTLTIQRTEQRDSAMYRCASSFSPGQEQYFGPGTRLTVT.